The 6 T cell receptor beta chains listed next were all sequenced from one sample in a study of STAT3 mutations in large granular lymphocyte leukemia. Findings of the study overall: Every T-cell large granular lymphocyte leukemia patient had at least one immunodominant TCR beta clonotype.

Only in-frame clones appear in the TCRdb table, and some are missing; sequencing was by immunoSEQ multiplex PCR. The sample contains over 30,000 clones, about 88% of which appear only once. Which antigens these TCRs recognize remains unknown. Sample: PBMCs. These receptors came from a human donor with T large granular lymphocyte leukemia. Some clones in this sample may be carry-over from other donors' samples.

This clone was counted once. V is TRBV29-1 and J is TRBJ1-1, with D possibly matching TRBD1 (5 bases). This CDR3 comprises 13 residues. V was clipped by 7 bases and J by 10 bases, with 22 bases between them. Germline V lookup: CDR1 SQVTM, CDR2 ANQGSEA. The CDR3 DNA reads as TGCAGCGGAATGCAGGGTAGTAGTGAGGTAGCTTTCTTT. Residues: CSGMQGSSEVAFF.

The rearrangement uses TRBV4-3 and TRBJ1-5, with D possibly being TRBD1 (6 bases). The germline V and J ends were trimmed by 4 bases and 3 bases, with 16 bases remaining between them. Germline V gene data show CDR1 as LGHNA and CDR2 as YSLEER. The CDR3 length is 16 residues. The CDR3 nucleotides read TGCGCCAGCAGCCTCCAGAGGGGGGCCTACAATCAGCCCCAGCATTTT. Translated: CASSLQRGAYNQPQHF.

V gene TRBV27 combines with J gene TRBJ2-3; D might be TRBD2 (6 bases). Looked up from germline, CDR1 is MNHEY and CDR2 is SMNVEV (reference sequence). This CDR3 has 16 amino acids. V lost 2 bases and J 0 bases, leaving 12 bases between the germline ends. DNA of the CDR3: TGTGCCAGCAGTTTAATGGCAGGGACTAGCACAGATACGCAGTATTTT. This sequence encodes CASSLMAGTSTDTQYF.

The V gene is TRBV7-2, the J gene TRBJ2-7; 11 bases align to TRBD1. CDR1 SGHTA and CDR2 FQGNSA come from the germline V gene. The CDR3 runs 13 residues. V lost 5 bases, J lost 6 bases, and 3 bases stayed unmatched. CDR3 loop: CASSRTGGSEQYV. The CDR3 DNA reads as TGTGCCAGCAGCCGGACAGGGGGCTCCGAGCAGTACGTC.

V usage is TRBV5-1 and J usage is TRBJ2-1, with 12 bases that match TRBD1. The CDR3 sequence is 16 residues long. V dropped 0 bases and J dropped 7; count of bases not matched to a gene: 5. The germline V gene has CDR1 SGHRS and CDR2 YFSETQ. The DNA of the CDR3 is TGCGCCAGCAGCTTGGAGGGACAGGGGGCGTTAAATGAGCAGTTCTTC. Translated: CASSLEGQGALNEQFF.

V usage is TRBV28 and J usage is TRBJ2-1, with 11 bases lining up with TRBD2. The CDR3 is 15 residues long. V dropped 3 bases and J dropped 7; count of bases not matched to a gene: 5. From germline, CDR1 is MDHEN and CDR2 SYDVKM. Written as DNA, the CDR3 is TGTGCCAGCAGTTTCCGACTAGCGGGGAGAAATGAGCAGTTCTTC. It codes for CASSFRLAGRNEQFF.